These 8 T cell receptor beta chains came from one sample sequenced in a study of blood T cell repertoires in COVID-19. Sequenced by immunoSEQ multiplex PCR; TCRdb stores in-frame clones only, minus some. The sample records 200,000 to 300,000 clones, about 89% being singletons. Specimen: peripheral blood. These receptor sequences come from a woman between 40 and 50 years old who had recovered from COVID-19.

This chain uses TRBV5-1 with TRBJ1-4, with D tentatively TRBD1 (5 bases). Germline CDR1 and CDR2: SGHRS and YFSETQ. The germline V and J ends were trimmed by 0 bases and 7 bases, with 16 bases remaining between them. The CDR3 is 16 amino acids. The CDR3 DNA is TGCGCCAGCAGCTTGGCCGCCAGCGGGGGAGGTGAAAAACTGTTTTTT. Its protein is CASSLAASGGGEKLFF. Filled out from reference TRBV5-1 and TRBJ1-4, the complete variable domain reads KAGVTQTPRYLIKTRGQQVTLSCSPISGHRSVSWYQQTPGQGLQFLFEYFSETQRNKGNFPGRFSGRQFSNSRSEMNVSTLELGDSALYLCASSLAASGGGEKLFFGSGTQLSVL.

The chain is built from TRBV16 and TRBJ2-1, with 7 positions matching TRBD1. The CDR3 sequence is 16 residues long. V was pared by 2 bases and J by 4 bases, with 8 bases of the junction left unmatched. Germline CDR1 and CDR2: KGHSY and FQNENV. CDR3 residues: CASSQQTGAIYNEQFF. CDR3 coding DNA: TGTGCCAGCAGCCAACAAACAGGGGCGATATACAATGAGCAGTTCTTC.

The V call is TRBV19, the J call TRBJ2-2; 9 bases line up with TRBD1. V was clipped by 4 bases and J by 3 bases; unmatched bases: 15. The V gene's germline CDR1 is LNHDA and CDR2 SQIVND (reference sequence). There are 19 residues in the CDR3. The CDR3 spells CASSKLRSTGGWYTGELFF. The DNA for the CDR3 is TGTGCCAGTAGTAAACTACGATCTACAGGGGGCTGGTACACCGGGGAGCTGTTTTTT.

This sequence joins TRBV19 and TRBJ1-2; the D is unclear. Trimming took 1 base from V and 3 from J, leaving 6 bases between them. The germline V gene encodes CDR1 LNHDA and CDR2 SQIVND (reference sequence). The CDR3 covers 13 residues. In DNA form, the CDR3 reads TGTGCCAGTAGTATAGGGAGGTACTATGGCTACACCTTC. It encodes CASSIGRYYGYTF.

The sample holds one count of this clone. The rearrangement joins TRBV2 to TRBJ2-3, with 9 bases matching TRBD1. V shed 10 bases and J 4 bases; nucleotides not matched to a gene: 15. This CDR3 contains 16 residues. The germline V gene has CDR1 SNHLY and CDR2 FYNNEI. CDR3 in amino acids: CATSGTGISTADTQYF. For the CDR3, the DNA is TGTGCCACCTCTGGGACAGGGATCAGTACCGCAGATACGCAGTATTTT.

The rearrangement uses TRBV5-1 and TRBJ1-2; D is perhaps TRBD1 (6 bases). The CDR3 is made up of 14 amino acids. Germline V gives CDR1 SGHRS, CDR2 YFSETQ. V dropped 4 bases and J dropped 3 bases, with 13 bases sitting between them. This CDR3 reads CASSPAGGDYGYTF. The CDR3 nucleotides read TGCGCCAGCAGCCCGGCGGGGGGCGACTATGGCTACACCTTC.

The chain is built from TRBV27 and TRBJ2-7; D is possibly TRBD1 (5 bases). The V and J ends lost 3 bases and 6 bases respectively, with 18 bases between them. This CDR3 has 15 residues. Germline V gene sequence: CDR1 MNHEY, CDR2 SMNVEV (reference sequence). The CDR3 DNA reads as TGTGCCAGCAGTTTCTATTTGGGGCCAAACAGCGAGCAGTACTTC. Amino acids: CASSFYLGPNSEQYF.

The chain is built from TRBV12-5 and TRBJ2-3; TRBD2 matches 12 bases. The V and J ends lost 6 bases and 2 bases, in that order; junction bases with no gene match: 6. The CDR3 contains 16 residues. The germline V gene has CDR1 LGHNT and CDR2 FRNRAP. CDR3: CASGPGLAGNTDTQYF. The CDR3 DNA reads as TGTGCTAGTGGACCTGGACTAGCGGGGAACACAGATACGCAGTATTTT. The full variable domain, rest sourced from reference TRBV12-5 and TRBJ2-3, is DARVTQTPRHKVTEMGQEVTMRCQPILGHNTVFWYRQTMMQGLELLAYFRNRAPLDDSGMPKDRFSAEMPDATLATLKIQPSEPRDSAVYFCASGPGLAGNTDTQYFGPGTRLTVL.